Sequencing of this TCR beta chain was carried out in a study of T cell repertoires in cytomegalovirus infection. The wider study: Evidence of both CMV infection and a matching HLA type came from public TCR beta signatures. General study findings and limits: The study found HLA-C-restricted CMV-specific TCR beta clonotypes dominating the ex vivo response. Carriers of CMV and the relevant HLA type were discriminated by public TCR beta frequency.

MiXCR, run by TCRdb on the reads, gives a single entry per CDR3 protein. The sample includes around 310,000 distinct CDR3 sequences, roughly 17% of them seen just once. Losses at the gene ends were 8 bases for V and 2 bases for J; bases not matched to a gene: 7. This CDR3 is 13 amino acids long. Germline V gene sequence: CDR1 SQVTM, CDR2 ANQGSEA. This clonotype has just a few counts. The antigen is not known. This clonotype originated in a human donor in good health (CMV status not recorded). Some clones in this sample may be carry-over from other donors' samples. The sequenced material came from PBMCs. The chain uses TRBV29-1 and TRBJ1-1, with 8 bases lining up with TRBD1. CDR3 amino acids: CSSGQGENTEAFF. In DNA form, the CDR3 reads TGCAGCTCCGGACAGGGAGAAAACACTGAAGCTTTCTTT.